Detailed here is one T cell receptor (beta chain). What it binds is not known. Germline V gene lookup returns CDR1 SGHRS and CDR2 YFSETQ. The CDR3 covers 15 residues. The ends were cut back, 4 bases at V and 0 bases at J, with 13 bases in the middle. Here immunoSEQ multiplex PCR was the method, and the copy in TCRdb shows in-frame clones only, minus some. The sample consists of roughly 7,900 clones, 94% of them appearing once. The sample originates from a study of monozygotic twins with cystic fibrosis. Background on the study: Libraries were built from 2.5 to 3.5 micrograms of fragmented DNA using approximately 16 PCR cycles.

Whole-study findings and limits: Monozygotic CF twin pairs shared significantly more nucleotide-identical clonotypes than unrelated CF individuals did.

Sample: blood. V is TRBV5-1 and J is TRBJ1-1; D might be TRBD1 (6 bases). This clonotype was obtained from a boy between 2 and 10 years old with cystic fibrosis. In DNA, the CDR3 is TGCGCCAGCAGCGTAGTAGGGGGTGTGAACACTGAAGCTTTCTTT. This gives the protein CASSVVGGVNTEAFF.